These 31 T cell receptor beta chains were sequenced from one sample in a study of blood T cells in healthy people across ages. Together with a sample-barcoded 5' primer, a J-beta primer mix was included in a second PCR lasting about 6 to 12 cycles. TCRdb redid the calling of the 5' RACE reads with MiXCR, one entry per CDR3 protein. The sample gives 750,000 or so distinct CDR3 sequences, more than 20% of which show up once; 9.4% is in the top ten. This same sample was also part of a study on T cells of mothers and their children.

The specimen was blood. The receptors stem from a boy under 18 in good health.

The rearrangement uses TRBV7-9 and TRBJ1-1; no firm D call. The CDR3 extends over 17 amino acids. Per germline, CDR1 SEHNR and CDR2 FQNEAQ (reference sequence). V was trimmed by 0 bases and J by 1 base, leaving 15 bases between them. This CDR3 reads CASSLAVWIEENTEAFF. The CDR3, as DNA: TGTGCCAGCAGCTTAGCCGTTTGGATAGAGGAGAACACTGAAGCTTTCTTT.

The gene calls are TRBV9 and TRBJ1-4; D is unresolved. The germline CDR1 and CDR2 sequences are SGDLS and YYNGEE. There are 12 residues in the CDR3. With 0 bases removed from V and 8 bases from J, the gap between germline ends came to 5 bases. Here the CDR3 DNA reads TGTGCCAGCAGCGTAGAGGGAGAAAAACTGTTTTTT. Translated, it gives CASSVEGEKLFF.

The V gene is TRBV29-1, the J gene TRBJ2-1; TRBD2 aligns across 11 bases. The CDR3 length is 18 residues. CDR1 and CDR2 from the germline V gene are SQVTM and ANQGSEA. With 3 bases clipped from V and 0 bases from J, the junction kept 10 bases outside the gene matches. For the CDR3, the DNA is TGCAGCGTTGATGGGGTTAGCGGGGGGGAAAGCTCCTACAATGAGCAGTTCTTC. It yields the protein CSVDGVSGGESSYNEQFF.

This clonotype was counted a few times. V usage is TRBV20-1 and J usage is TRBJ2-1; tentative D call: TRBD2 (6 bases). The length of the CDR3 is 15 residues. Trimming took off 4 bases at V and 4 bases at J, with 17 bases between the two ends. Germline CDR1 DFQATT, CDR2 SNEGSKA (reference sequence). The CDR3 spells CSAKTTSLTYNEQFF. In nucleotides, the CDR3 is TGCAGTGCTAAAACGACTAGTTTGACTTACAATGAGCAGTTCTTC.

This clonotype has only a few counts. This sequence joins TRBV2 and TRBJ1-5; no clear D gene. Between the trimmed V and J ends, which lost 1 base and 4 bases, there was a span of 11 bases. Per the germline V gene, CDR1 is SNHLY and CDR2 is FYNNEI. This CDR3 has 15 residues. The CDR3 reads CASSEEVGSNQPQHF. The CDR3, as DNA: TGTGCCAGCAGTGAAGAGGTAGGGTCGAATCAGCCCCAGCATTTT.

CDR3 loop: CASYGLAKNIQYF. The CDR3 bases are TGTGCCAGCTACGGTTTAGCCAAAAACATTCAGTACTTC. The J gene is TRBJ2-4, the V gene TRBV6-2 or TRBV6-3; D call uncertain. Germline CDR1 is MNHEY and CDR2 is SVGEGT. The CDR3 spans 13 residues. V was pared by 8 bases and J by 0 bases, with 8 bases between.

Only one count was recorded for this clonotype. A read error may account for a junction end that differs from germline. The chain couples TRBV29-1 to TRBJ2-1; possible D gene TRBD2, 5 bases. This CDR3 comprises 8 residues. The germline CDR1 and CDR2 sequences are SQVTM and ANQGSEA. CDR3 DNA: TGCAGCGGTGAGGGAAGGTCGTTC. This codes for CSGEGRSF.

The J gene is TRBJ2-5, the V gene TRBV25-1, with D perhaps matching TRBD2 (7 bases). Germline V gene lookup returns CDR1 MGHDK and CDR2 SYGVNS. The length of the CDR3 is 15 residues. V lost 6 bases to trimming and J lost 7 bases, with 21 bases between them. CDR3 region: CASRLGDYPRGTQYF. The CDR3 bases are TGTGCCAGCAGGCTGGGGGACTACCCCAGGGGGACCCAGTACTTC.

This clonotype was picked up a small number of times. The J gene is TRBJ2-5, the V gene TRBV29-1; D unresolved. The CDR3 contains 10 residues. Trimming removed 6 bases at V and 5 bases at J, with 7 bases between. Germline loops: CDR1 SQVTM, CDR2 ANQGSEA. The CDR3 DNA sequence: TGCAGCGTGATTGAGGAGACCCAGTACTTC. It specifies CSVIEETQYF.

This chain links TRBV20-1 with TRBJ2-1, with TRBD2 matching over 11 bases. J lost 3 bases, V lost 5 bases, and 12 bases had no gene match. CDR1 is DFQATT and CDR2 is SNEGSKA in the germline V gene (reference sequence). The CDR3 totals 17 residues. As DNA, the CDR3 is TGCAGTGCTGTAACGACTAGCGGGATTGCCCTCTACAATGAGCAGTTCTTC. The encoded protein is CSAVTTSGIALYNEQFF.

In its sample, this clonotype was seen a few times. The junction differs from germline at one of its ends, possibly a read error. The chain has TRBV20-1 and TRBJ1-1, with a tentative D call TRBD1 (5 bases). In germline, CDR1 is DFQATT, CDR2 SNEGSKA (reference sequence). This CDR3 comprises 13 residues. This CDR3 is CSARVRSDTEALF. DNA for the CDR3: TGCAGTGCTAGAGTTCGATCGGACACTGAAGCTCTCTTT.

The J gene is TRBJ2-5, the V gene TRBV2; D not certain. Trimming took 1 base from V and 5 from J, leaving 8 bases between them. The germline V gene encodes CDR1 SNHLY and CDR2 FYNNEI. CDR3 size: 13 residues. CDR3: CASSEGVRETQYF. DNA of the CDR3: TGTGCCAGCAGTGAAGGGGTACGGGAGACCCAGTACTTC. The whole variable domain, filled in from reference TRBV2 and TRBJ2-5, reads EPEVTQTPSHQVTQMGQEVILRCVPISNHLYFYWYRQILGQKVEFLVSFYNNEISEKSEIFDDQFSVERPDGSNFTLKIRSTKLEDSAMYFCASSEGVRETQYFGPGTRLLVL.

The V gene is TRBV10-1, the J gene TRBJ2-1; weak D call: TRBD2 (5 bases). Germline V lookup: CDR1 WNHNN, CDR2 SYGVQD (reference sequence). Trimming cost V 4 bases and J 7 bases, with 17 bases left between them. CDR3 length: 15 amino acids. The CDR3: CASSGGESLGNEQFF. Here the CDR3 DNA reads TGCGCCAGCAGTGGTGGGGAGTCCCTCGGGAATGAGCAGTTCTTC.

The chain carries TRBV10-3 and TRBJ2-5, with a possible D match to TRBD1 (5 bases). The CDR3 is made up of 15 amino acids. V lost 0 bases and J 5 bases, leaving 13 bases between the germline ends. Germline values: CDR1 ENHRY, CDR2 SYGVKD. The CDR3 region is CAISESMGQEETQYF. The CDR3, as DNA: TGTGCCATCAGTGAGTCGATGGGGCAGGAGGAGACCCAGTACTTC.

This clonotype was counted a few times. The chain combines TRBV7-8 with TRBJ2-5, with a tentative D call TRBD2 (6 bases). The better agreement between TRBJ2-7 and the DNA end casts doubt on the J call. The CDR3 totals 15 residues. Germline CDR1 reads SGHVS; CDR2 reads FQNEAQ. The CDR3 DNA sequence: TGTGCCAGCAGCTTTTATGCGGGGTCCTCCTACGAGCAGTACTTC. Its translation: CASSFYAGSSYEQYF.

This chain uses TRBV7-2 with TRBJ1-5, with 9 bases aligning to TRBD1. The CDR3 is 15 residues long. In germline, CDR1 is SGHTA, CDR2 FQGNSA. V dropped 7 bases and J dropped 6; count of bases not matched to a gene: 10. CDR3 region: CASTAGQGNFQPQHF. CDR3 in DNA: TGTGCCAGCACCGCAGGACAGGGGAATTTTCAGCCCCAGCATTTT. The variable domain in full, with the rest retrieved from reference TRBV7-2 and TRBJ1-5, is GAGVSQSPSNKVTEKGKDVELRCDPISGHTALYWYRQSLGQGLEFLIYFQGNSAPDKSGLPSDRFSAERTGGSVSTLTIQRTQQEDSAVYLCASTAGQGNFQPQHFGDGTRLSIL.

The chain links TRBV27 to TRBJ2-1; D unresolved. CDR3 size: 15 residues. Trimming cost V 10 bases and J 0 bases, with 16 bases left between them. Looked up from germline, CDR1 is MNHEY and CDR2 is SMNVEV (reference sequence). The CDR3 DNA is TGTGCCACCAAAAAGCCCAGGACCTCCTACAATGAGCAGTTCTTC. Amino acid sequence: CATKKPRTSYNEQFF.

This clonotype was recorded a few times. The chain recombines TRBV28 with TRBJ2-3, with 10 bases identical to TRBD1. Germline CDR1 MDHEN, CDR2 SYDVKM. The CDR3 extends over 16 amino acids. The V gene end was trimmed by 4 bases and the J gene end by 2 bases; junction bases not matched to a gene: 6. The CDR3 sequence is CASSSYGQGDTDTQYF. CDR3 in DNA: TGTGCCAGCAGTTCCTACGGACAGGGGGACACAGATACGCAGTATTTT.

A few counts support this clonotype. CDR3 protein: CATRGRNGELFF. The CDR3 DNA is TGTGCCACCAGGGGGCGAAACGGGGAGCTGTTTTTT. The chain employs TRBV19 and TRBJ2-2; 8 bases are shared with TRBD1. The V gene's germline CDR1 is LNHDA and CDR2 SQIVND (reference sequence). The CDR3 has 12 residues. Trimming cost V 10 bases and J 7 bases; bases outside gene matches: 5.

The chain combines TRBV29-1 with TRBJ1-1, with D possibly TRBD1 on 5 matching bases. There are 12 residues in the CDR3. Trimming shortened V by 6 bases and J by 2 bases, and 10 bases separated the two germline ends. From germline, CDR1 is SQVTM and CDR2 ANQGSEA. The CDR3 DNA is TGCAGCGTAACGACAGACAACACTGAAGCTTTCTTT. This encodes CSVTTDNTEAFF.

The sample holds a few counts of this clonotype. The CDR3 DNA sequence: TGCGCCAGCAGCTTGGTCGGTCGTAGAGGGGACGAACGTTGGGCAGATACGCAGTATTTT. Protein product: CASSLVGRRGDERWADTQYF. The chain joins TRBV5-1 to TRBJ2-3, with D perhaps matching TRBD1 or TRBD2 (5 bases each). CDR1 is SGHRS, CDR2 YFSETQ, per germline. CDR3 length equals 20 residues. The germline V and J ends were trimmed by 0 bases and 4 bases, with 27 bases remaining between them.

The V call is TRBV7-3, the J call TRBJ2-2, with 7 bases matching TRBD2. The CDR3 is 16 residues long. V shed 3 bases, J shed 3 bases, and the junction held 7 bases outside the gene matches. CDR1 is SGHTA and CDR2 is FQGTGA in the germline V gene. CDR3 protein: CASSLGAGLDTGELFF. In DNA form, the CDR3 reads TGTGCCAGCAGCTTGGGAGCGGGGTTGGACACCGGGGAGCTGTTTTTT.

A word on this clonotype: A junction end diverges from the germline sequence, so it may reflect a read error. The chain uses TRBV20-1 and TRBJ1-1, with a possible D match to TRBD1 (6 bases). The germline CDR1 and CDR2 sequences are DFQATT and SNEGSKA (reference sequence). The CDR3 spans 14 residues. This CDR3 reads CSALRTDSNAEAFF. In DNA form, the CDR3 reads TGCAGTGCTCTAAGGACAGATTCGAACGCTGAAGCTTTCTTT.

This clonotype was recorded a few times. The rearrangement uses TRBV4-1 and TRBJ2-5; maybe TRBD1 (5 bases). The DNA end lines up better with TRBJ2-7; the J call may be wrong. This CDR3 contains 15 residues. CDR1 and CDR2 from the germline V gene are MGHRA and YSYEKL. The CDR3 region has the DNA TGCGCCAGCAGCTACGCCATGGGCCAGGGTGGCGAGCAGTACTTC. Its translation is CASSYAMGQGGEQYF.

The V call is TRBV21-1, the J call TRBJ2-3. TRBV21-1 is assigned pseudogene status. The CDR3 is made up of 12 amino acids. CDR3 sequence reads: CASSKEADTQYF. DNA for the CDR3: TGTGCCAGCAGCAAAGAAGCAGATACGCAGTATTTT.

This clonotype has a handful of counts. The chain is built from TRBV12-5 and TRBJ2-5, with 9 bases identical to TRBD1. Trimming cost V 5 bases and J 5 bases; bases outside gene matches: 6. The CDR3 length is 14 residues. CDR1 is LGHNT, CDR2 FRNRAP, per germline. The CDR3 is CASGPGQGGETQYF. The CDR3 DNA sequence: TGTGCTAGTGGTCCGGGACAGGGAGGCGAGACCCAGTACTTC.

This clonotype turned up a few times. The chain has TRBV7-2 and TRBJ2-7; possibly TRBD1 or TRBD2 for D (5 bases each). CDR3 length: 13 amino acids. Trimming removed 8 bases at V and 2 bases at J, with 13 bases between. Per germline, CDR1 SGHTA and CDR2 FQGNSA. The CDR3: CASCRDPAYEQYF. DNA of the CDR3: TGTGCCAGCTGCAGGGACCCCGCCTACGAGCAGTACTTC.

Only a few counts were recorded for this clonotype. The rearrangement links TRBV7-3 to TRBJ2-1; the D gene is possibly TRBD2 (6 bases). This CDR3 comprises 14 residues. Between the trimmed V and J ends, which lost 4 bases and 7 bases, there was a span of 14 bases. Germline V gives CDR1 SGHTA, CDR2 FQGTGA. CDR3 amino acids: CASSSGTSQNEQFF. The CDR3 region has the DNA TGTGCCAGCAGCTCTGGGACTTCTCAGAATGAGCAGTTCTTC.

This clonotype has just a few counts. The chain employs TRBV7-9 and TRBJ2-2; D gene unclear. The CDR3 is 15 residues long. From germline, CDR1 is SEHNR and CDR2 FQNEAQ (reference sequence). Trimming shortened V by 1 base and J by 0 bases, and 6 bases separated the two germline ends. The CDR3 DNA reads as TGTGCCAGCAGCTTAGAGACATCGAACACCGGGGAGCTGTTTTTT. As protein: CASSLETSNTGELFF.

The chain employs TRBV4-1 and TRBJ2-1; no reliable D call. The germline CDR1 and CDR2 sequences are MGHRA and YSYEKL. Trimming shortened V by 0 bases and J by 0 bases, and 6 bases separated the two germline ends. The length of the CDR3 is 15 residues. This CDR3 is CASSQDGFSYNEQFF. CDR3 nucleotides: TGCGCCAGCAGCCAAGACGGGTTCTCCTACAATGAGCAGTTCTTC.

This clonotype has more than one count but fewer than ten. The rearrangement links TRBV6-5 to TRBJ1-2; 8 bases match TRBD1. Trimming cost V 6 bases and J 0 bases; bases outside gene matches: 12. The CDR3 totals 17 residues. Looked up from germline, CDR1 is MNHEY and CDR2 is SVGAGI. The chain's CDR3 is CASRAGTGLLANYGYTF. CDR3 sequence (DNA): TGTGCCAGCAGAGCCGGGACAGGACTTTTAGCTAACTATGGCTACACCTTC.